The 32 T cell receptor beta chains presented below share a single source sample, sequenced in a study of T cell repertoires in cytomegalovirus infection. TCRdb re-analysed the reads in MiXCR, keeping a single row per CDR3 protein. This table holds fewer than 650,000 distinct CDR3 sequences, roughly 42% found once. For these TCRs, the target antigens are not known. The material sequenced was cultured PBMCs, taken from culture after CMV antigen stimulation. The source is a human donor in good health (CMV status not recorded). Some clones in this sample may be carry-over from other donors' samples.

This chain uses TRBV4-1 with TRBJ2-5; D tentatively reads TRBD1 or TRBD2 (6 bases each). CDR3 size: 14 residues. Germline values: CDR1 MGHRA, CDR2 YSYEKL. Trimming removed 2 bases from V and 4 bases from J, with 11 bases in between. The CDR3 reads CASSQRGARETQYF. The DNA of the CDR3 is TGCGCCAGCAGCCAAAGGGGGGCACGAGAGACCCAGTACTTC.

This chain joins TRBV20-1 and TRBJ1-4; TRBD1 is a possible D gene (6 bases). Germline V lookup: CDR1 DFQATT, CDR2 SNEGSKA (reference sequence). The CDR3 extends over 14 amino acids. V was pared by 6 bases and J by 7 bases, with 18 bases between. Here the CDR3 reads CSANIQTGVEKLFF. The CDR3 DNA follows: TGCAGTGCCAACATACAGACAGGAGTTGAAAAACTGTTTTTT.

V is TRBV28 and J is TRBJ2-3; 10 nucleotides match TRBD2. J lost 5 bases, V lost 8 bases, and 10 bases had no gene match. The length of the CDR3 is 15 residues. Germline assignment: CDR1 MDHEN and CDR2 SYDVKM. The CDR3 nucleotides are TGTGCCAGCCCCCCCGGGACTAGCGTAATAGATACGCAGTATTTT. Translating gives CASPPGTSVIDTQYF.

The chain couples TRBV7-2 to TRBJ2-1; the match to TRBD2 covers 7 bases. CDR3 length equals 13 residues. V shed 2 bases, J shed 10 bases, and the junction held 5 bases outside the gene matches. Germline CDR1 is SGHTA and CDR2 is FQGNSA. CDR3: CASSLSGGGEQFF. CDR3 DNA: TGTGCCAGCAGCTTATCGGGGGGAGGGGAGCAGTTCTTC.

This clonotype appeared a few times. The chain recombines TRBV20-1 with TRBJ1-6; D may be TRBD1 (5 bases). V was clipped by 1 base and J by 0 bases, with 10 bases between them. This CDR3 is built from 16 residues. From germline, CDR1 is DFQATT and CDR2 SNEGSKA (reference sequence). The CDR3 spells CSARVLRGSYNSPLHF. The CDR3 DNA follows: TGCAGTGCTAGAGTGCTTAGGGGCTCCTATAATTCACCCCTCCACTTT.

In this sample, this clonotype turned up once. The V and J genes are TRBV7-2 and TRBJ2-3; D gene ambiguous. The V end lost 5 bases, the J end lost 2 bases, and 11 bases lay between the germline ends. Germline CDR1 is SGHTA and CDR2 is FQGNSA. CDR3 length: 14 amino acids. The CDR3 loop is CASSPDGTTDTQYF. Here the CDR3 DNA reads TGTGCCAGCAGCCCGGACGGAACCACAGATACGCAGTATTTT.

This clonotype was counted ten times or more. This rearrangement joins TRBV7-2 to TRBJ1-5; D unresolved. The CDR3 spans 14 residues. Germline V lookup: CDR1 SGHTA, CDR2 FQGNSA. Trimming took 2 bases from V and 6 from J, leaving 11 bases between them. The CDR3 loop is CASSLLGLGQPQHF. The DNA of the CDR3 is TGTGCCAGCAGCTTATTGGGCCTGGGTCAGCCCCAGCATTTT.

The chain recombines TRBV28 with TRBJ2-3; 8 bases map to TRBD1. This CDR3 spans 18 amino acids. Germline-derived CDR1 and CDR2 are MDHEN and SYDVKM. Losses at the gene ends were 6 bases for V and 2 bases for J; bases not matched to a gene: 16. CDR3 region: CASSTKDPGTGDTDTQYF. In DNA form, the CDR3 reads TGTGCCAGCAGCACTAAAGACCCCGGGACAGGAGACACAGATACGCAGTATTTT.

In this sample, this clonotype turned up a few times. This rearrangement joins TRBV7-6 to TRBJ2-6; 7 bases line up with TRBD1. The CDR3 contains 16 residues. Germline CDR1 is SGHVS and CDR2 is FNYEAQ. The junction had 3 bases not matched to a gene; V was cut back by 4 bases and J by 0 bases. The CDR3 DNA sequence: TGTGCCAGCAGCTCCAGGGGGTCCTCTGGGGCCAACGTCCTGACTTTC. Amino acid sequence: CASSSRGSSGANVLTF.

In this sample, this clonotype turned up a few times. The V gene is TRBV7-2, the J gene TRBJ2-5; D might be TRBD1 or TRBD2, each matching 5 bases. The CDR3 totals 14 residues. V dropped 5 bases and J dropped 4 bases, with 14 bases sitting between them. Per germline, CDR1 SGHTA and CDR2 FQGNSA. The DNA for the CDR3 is TGTGCCAGCAGCAGGGACCCCTCCGGAGAGACCCAGTACTTC. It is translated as CASSRDPSGETQYF.

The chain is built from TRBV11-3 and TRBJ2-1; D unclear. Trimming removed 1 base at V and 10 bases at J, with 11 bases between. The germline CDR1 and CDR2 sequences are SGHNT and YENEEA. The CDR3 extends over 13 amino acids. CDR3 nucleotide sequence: TGTGCCAGCAGCTTAGTAAGGTTCACCGAGCAGTTCTTC. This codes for CASSLVRFTEQFF.

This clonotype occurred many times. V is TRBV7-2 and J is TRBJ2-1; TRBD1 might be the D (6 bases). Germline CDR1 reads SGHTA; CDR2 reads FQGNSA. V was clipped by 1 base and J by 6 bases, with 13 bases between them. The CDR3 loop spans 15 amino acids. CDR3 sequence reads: CASSLGQGLSNEQFF. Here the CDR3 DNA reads TGTGCCAGCAGCTTAGGTCAGGGGTTGTCCAATGAGCAGTTCTTC.

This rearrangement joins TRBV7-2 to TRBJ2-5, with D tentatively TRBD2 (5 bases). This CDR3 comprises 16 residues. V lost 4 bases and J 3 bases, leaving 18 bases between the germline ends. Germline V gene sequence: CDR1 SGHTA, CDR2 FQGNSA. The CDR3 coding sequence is TGTGCCAGCAGCTCCAATACGGGTCACGGGGAAGAGACCCAGTACTTC. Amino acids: CASSSNTGHGEETQYF.

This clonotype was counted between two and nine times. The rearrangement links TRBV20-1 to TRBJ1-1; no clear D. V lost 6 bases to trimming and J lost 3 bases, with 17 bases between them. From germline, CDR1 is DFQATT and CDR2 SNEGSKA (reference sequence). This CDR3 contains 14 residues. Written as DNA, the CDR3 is TGCAGTGCAACCCCAGCTGGGCTTTACACTGAAGCTTTCTTT. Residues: CSATPAGLYTEAFF.

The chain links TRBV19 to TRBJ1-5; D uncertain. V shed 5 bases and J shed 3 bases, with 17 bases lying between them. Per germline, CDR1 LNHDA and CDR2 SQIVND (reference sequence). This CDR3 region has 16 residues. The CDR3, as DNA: TGTGCCAGTAGTCCGTCGACCGAGACGAACAATCAGCCCCAGCATTTT. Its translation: CASSPSTETNNQPQHF.

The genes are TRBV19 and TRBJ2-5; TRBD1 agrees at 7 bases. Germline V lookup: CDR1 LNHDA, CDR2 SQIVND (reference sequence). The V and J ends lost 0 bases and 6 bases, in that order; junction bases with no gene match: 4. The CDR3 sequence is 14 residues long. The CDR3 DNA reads TGTGCCAGTAGTATAGAGAAGGGGGCGAAGACCCAGTACTTC. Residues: CASSIEKGAKTQYF.

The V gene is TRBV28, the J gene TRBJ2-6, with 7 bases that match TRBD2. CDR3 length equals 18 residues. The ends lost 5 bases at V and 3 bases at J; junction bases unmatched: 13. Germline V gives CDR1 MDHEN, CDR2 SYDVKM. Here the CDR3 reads CASSRPWGGLGGANVLTF. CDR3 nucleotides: TGTGCCAGCAGTCGCCCCTGGGGGGGTCTGGGTGGGGCCAACGTCCTGACTTTC.

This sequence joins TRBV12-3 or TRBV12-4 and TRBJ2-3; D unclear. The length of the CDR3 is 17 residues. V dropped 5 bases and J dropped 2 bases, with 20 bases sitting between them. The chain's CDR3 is CASSLPPSFGITDTQYF. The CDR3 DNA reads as TGTGCCAGCAGTCTCCCCCCCTCATTTGGGATCACAGATACGCAGTATTTT.

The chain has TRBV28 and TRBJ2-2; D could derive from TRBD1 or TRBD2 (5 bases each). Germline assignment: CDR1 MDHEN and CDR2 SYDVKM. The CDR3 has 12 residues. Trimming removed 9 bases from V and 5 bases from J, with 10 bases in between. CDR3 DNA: TGTGCCAGTTCCGGGGCGACCGGGGAGCTGTTTTTT. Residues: CASSGATGELFF.

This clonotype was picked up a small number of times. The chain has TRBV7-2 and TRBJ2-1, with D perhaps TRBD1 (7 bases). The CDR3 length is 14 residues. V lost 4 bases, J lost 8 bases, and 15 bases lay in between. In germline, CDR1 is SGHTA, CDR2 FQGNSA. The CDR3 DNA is TGTGCCAGCAGCTCCCAGGGGGGCTTCGATGAGCAGTTCTTC. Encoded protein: CASSSQGGFDEQFF.

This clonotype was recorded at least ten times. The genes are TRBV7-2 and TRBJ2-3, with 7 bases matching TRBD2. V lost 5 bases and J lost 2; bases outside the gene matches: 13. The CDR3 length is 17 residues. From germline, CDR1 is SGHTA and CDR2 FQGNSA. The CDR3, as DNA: TGTGCCAGCAGCCAATACCGGGGGGAGCATGACACAGATACGCAGTATTTT. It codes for CASSQYRGEHDTDTQYF.

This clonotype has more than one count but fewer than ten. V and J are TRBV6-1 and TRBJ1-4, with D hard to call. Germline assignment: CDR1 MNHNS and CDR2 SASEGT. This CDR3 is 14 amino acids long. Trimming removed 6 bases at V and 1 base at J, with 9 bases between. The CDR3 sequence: CASRLTGTNEKLFF. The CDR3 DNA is TGTGCCAGCAGACTAACGGGAACTAATGAAAAACTGTTTTTT.

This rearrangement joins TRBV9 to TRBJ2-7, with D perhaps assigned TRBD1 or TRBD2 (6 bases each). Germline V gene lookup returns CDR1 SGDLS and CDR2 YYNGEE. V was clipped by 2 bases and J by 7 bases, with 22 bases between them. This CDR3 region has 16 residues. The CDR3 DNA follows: TGTGCCAGCAGCGTGCGGGACACAGGTTGGCAGAGTGAGCAGTACTTC. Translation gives CASSVRDTGWQSEQYF.

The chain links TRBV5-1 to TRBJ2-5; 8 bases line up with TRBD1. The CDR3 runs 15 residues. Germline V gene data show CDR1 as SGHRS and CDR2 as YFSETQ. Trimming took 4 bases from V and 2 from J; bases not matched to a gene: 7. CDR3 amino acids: CASSRAGTGQETQYF. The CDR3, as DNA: TGCGCCAGCAGCCGTGCTGGGACAGGACAAGAGACCCAGTACTTC.

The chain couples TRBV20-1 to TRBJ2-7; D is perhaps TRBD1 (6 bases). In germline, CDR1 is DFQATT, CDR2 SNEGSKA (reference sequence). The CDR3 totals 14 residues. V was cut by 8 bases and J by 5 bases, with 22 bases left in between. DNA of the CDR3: TGCAGTTCCCCACGCCAGGGGCACCTCGACGAGCAGTACTTC. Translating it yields CSSPRQGHLDEQYF.

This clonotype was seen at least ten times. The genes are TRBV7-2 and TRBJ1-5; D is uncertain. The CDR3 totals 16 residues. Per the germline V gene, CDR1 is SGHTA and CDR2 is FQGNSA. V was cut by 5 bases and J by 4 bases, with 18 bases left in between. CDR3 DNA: TGTGCCAGCAGCATCGAGGGAGGGCTGGGGAATCAGCCCCAGCATTTT. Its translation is CASSIEGGLGNQPQHF.

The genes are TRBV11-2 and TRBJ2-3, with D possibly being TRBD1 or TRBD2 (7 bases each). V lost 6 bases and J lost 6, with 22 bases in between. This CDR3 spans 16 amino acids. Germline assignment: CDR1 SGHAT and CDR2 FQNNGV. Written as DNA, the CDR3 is TGTGCCAGCAGTTTCCGGACAGGCCAGGGGGGGGATACGCAGTATTTT. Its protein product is CASSFRTGQGGDTQYF.

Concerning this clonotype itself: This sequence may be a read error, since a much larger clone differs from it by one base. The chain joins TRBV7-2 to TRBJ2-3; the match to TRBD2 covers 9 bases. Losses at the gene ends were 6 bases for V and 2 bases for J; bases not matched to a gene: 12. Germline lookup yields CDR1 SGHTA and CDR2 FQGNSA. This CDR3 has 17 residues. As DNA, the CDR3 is TGTGCCAGCAGGTTGGCCTTGCTAGCGGGGCACACAGATACGCAGTATTTT. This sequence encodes CASRLALLAGHTDTQYF.

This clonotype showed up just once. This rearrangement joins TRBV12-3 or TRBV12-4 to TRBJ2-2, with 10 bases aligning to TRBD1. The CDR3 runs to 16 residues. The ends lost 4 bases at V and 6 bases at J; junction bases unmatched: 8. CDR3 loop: CASSSYPGQGSGELFF. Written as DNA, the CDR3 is TGTGCCAGCAGTTCCTACCCGGGACAGGGGTCCGGGGAGCTGTTTTTT.

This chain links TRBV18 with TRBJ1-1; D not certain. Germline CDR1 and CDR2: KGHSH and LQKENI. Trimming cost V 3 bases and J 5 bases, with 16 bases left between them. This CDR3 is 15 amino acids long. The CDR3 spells CASSPLTPDSTEAFF. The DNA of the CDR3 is TGTGCCAGCTCACCTCTTACTCCCGATTCAACTGAAGCTTTCTTT.

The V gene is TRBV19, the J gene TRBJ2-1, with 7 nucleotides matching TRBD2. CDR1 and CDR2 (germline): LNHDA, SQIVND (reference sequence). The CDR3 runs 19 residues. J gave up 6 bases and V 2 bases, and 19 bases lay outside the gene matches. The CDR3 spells CASSINRGVKAGRGNEQFF. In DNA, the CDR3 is TGTGCCAGTAGTATAAACCGGGGGGTTAAGGCGGGAAGGGGCAATGAGCAGTTCTTC.

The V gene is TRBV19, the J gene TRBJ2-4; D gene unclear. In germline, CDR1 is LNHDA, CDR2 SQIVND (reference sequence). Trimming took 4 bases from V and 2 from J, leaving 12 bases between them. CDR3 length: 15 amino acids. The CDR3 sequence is CASSTPGASKNIQYF. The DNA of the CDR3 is TGTGCCAGTAGTACCCCAGGCGCTTCCAAAAACATTCAGTACTTC.